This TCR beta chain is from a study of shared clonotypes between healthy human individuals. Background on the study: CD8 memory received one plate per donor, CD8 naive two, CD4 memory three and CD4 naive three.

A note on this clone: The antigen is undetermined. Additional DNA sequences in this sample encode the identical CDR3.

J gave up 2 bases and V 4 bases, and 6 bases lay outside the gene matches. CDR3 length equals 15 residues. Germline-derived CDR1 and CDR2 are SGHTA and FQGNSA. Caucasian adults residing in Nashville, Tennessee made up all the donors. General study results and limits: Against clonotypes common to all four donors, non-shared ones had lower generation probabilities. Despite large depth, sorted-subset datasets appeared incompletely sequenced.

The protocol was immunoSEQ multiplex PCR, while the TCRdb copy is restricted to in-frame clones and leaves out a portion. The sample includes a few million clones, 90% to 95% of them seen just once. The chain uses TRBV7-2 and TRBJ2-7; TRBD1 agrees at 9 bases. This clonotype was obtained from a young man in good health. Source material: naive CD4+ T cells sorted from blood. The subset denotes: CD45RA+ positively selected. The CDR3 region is CASSSPGQGPYEQYF. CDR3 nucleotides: TGTGCCAGCAGCTCTCCGGGACAGGGACCCTACGAGCAGTACTTC.